A selection of T cell receptor beta chains follows, all from one sample in a study of T cell responses to AZD1222 COVID-19 vaccine. Only in-frame clones appear in the TCRdb table, and some are missing; sequencing was by immunoSEQ multiplex PCR. The table includes about 150,000 clones, 90% detected once. The sample was peripheral blood, taken on day 0 of AZD1222 vaccination. The receptor set was obtained from an adult in good health. CDR3s include the opening cysteine and the closing phenylalanine or tryptophan. For some rows the clone size is stated as once, few or many, or as a class when expanded; others skip it.

TRBJ2-1 | TRBV19 | NA | CASSRGEGQFF
TRBJ2-3 | TRBV5-1 | many | CASSLSGVDTQYF
TRBJ1-5 | TRBV29-1 | NA | CSAAQGYQSEPQHF
TRBJ1-1 | TRBV11-3 | NA | CASSPGNTEAFF
TRBJ2-3 | TRBV2 | few | CASSRLAGGDTQYF
TRBJ1-2 | TRBV30 | NA | CACKHADGYTF
TRBJ1-1 | TRBV7-2 | NA | CASSFRPITGREMNTEAFF
TRBJ1-2 | TRBV6-1 | NA | CASSDGFYGYTF
TRBJ1-2 | TRBV5-8 | NA | CASEDNYYGYTF
TRBJ1-2 | TRBV9 | NA | CASSVGGAQYTF
TRBJ2-7 | TRBV6-2/TRBV6-3 | NA | CASSSGVYEQYF
TRBJ1-1 | TRBV19 | NA | CASSIIGTGNTEAFF
TRBJ2-2 | TRBV7-3 | NA | CASSPSPNTGELFF
TRBJ2-1 | TRBV27 | NA | CASSPRDKYNEQFF
TRBJ1-3 | TRBV5-1 | NA | CASSRQGTNSGNTIYF
TRBJ1-4 | TRBV6-5 | NA | CASRSGGPPNEKLFF
TRBJ1-4 | TRBV28 | NA | CASSFKGFSEKLFF
TRBJ2-5 | TRBV19 | NA | CAVGTEKETQYF
TRBJ1-1 | TRBV7-3 | NA | CASSPGFMNTEAFF
TRBJ1-1 | TRBV12-5 | NA | CASGRAGETEAFF
TRBJ2-1 | TRBV6-4 | NA | CASKGLAGGRGEQFF
TRBJ1-3 | TRBV5-4 | NA | CASSRDPGPGNTIYF
TRBJ2-3 | TRBV7-2 | NA | CASSSPFGLATNTQYF
TRBJ2-3 | TRBV5-1 | NA | CASSLTASEDTQYF
TRBJ1-2 | TRBV13 | NA | CASSLAGGAYGYTF
TRBJ2-1 | TRBV5-1 | NA | CASRVAGGSYNEQFF
TRBJ2-1 | TRBV7-9 | NA | CASSPQIEFERIYNEQFF
TRBJ2-1 | TRBV24-1 | NA | CATSDRGWEAGNEQFF
TRBJ1-6 | TRBV6-4 | medium-sized | CASSPSGGDSPLHF
TRBJ1-5 | TRBV11-2 | NA | CASRLGGSGNQPQHF
TRBJ2-1 | TRBV28 | NA | CASSASGRARFF
TRBJ1-2 | TRBV6-5 | NA | CASSIFGQGFYGYTF
TRBJ1-1 | TRBV6-4 | NA | CASSDGQNTEAFF
TRBJ2-5 | TRBV2 | NA | CASTGGAKTQYF
TRBJ2-1 | TRBV4-3 | NA | CASSSQFF
TRBJ2-7 | TRBV9 | NA | CASSVGSASSYEQYF
TRBJ2-7 | TRBV6-2/TRBV6-3 | NA | CASSYSWADEQYF
TRBJ2-7 | TRBV7-9 | NA | CASSLNSGYEQYF
TRBJ1-6 | TRBV28 | NA | CASSLDRDNSPLHF
TRBJ1-4 | TRBV7-6 | NA | CASSLVGPAGGEKLFF
TRBJ2-7 | TRBV6-2/TRBV6-3 | NA | CASSRLAGVGGEQYF
TRBJ1-6 | TRBV5-4 | once | CASSFGLRGDSPLHF
TRBJ2-1 | TRBV9 | NA | CASSVQALQGNEQFF
TRBJ2-2 | TRBV13 | NA | CASSPGTAQELFF
TRBJ2-7 | TRBV5-1 | NA | CASSSWVGPGYEQYF
TRBJ1-2 | TRBV7-9 | NA | CASSPAGGQDGYTF
TRBJ2-2 | TRBV28 | NA | CASTLAGGNTGELFF
TRBJ1-1 | TRBV3-1/TRBV3-2 | NA | CASSQDWGGSEAFF
TRBJ1-2 | TRBV11-1 | NA | CASSFQGVSSYGYTF
TRBJ2-1 | TRBV18 | NA | CASSPSGQYNEQFF
TRBJ2-1 | TRBV30 | NA | CAWLTGGAAYNEQFF